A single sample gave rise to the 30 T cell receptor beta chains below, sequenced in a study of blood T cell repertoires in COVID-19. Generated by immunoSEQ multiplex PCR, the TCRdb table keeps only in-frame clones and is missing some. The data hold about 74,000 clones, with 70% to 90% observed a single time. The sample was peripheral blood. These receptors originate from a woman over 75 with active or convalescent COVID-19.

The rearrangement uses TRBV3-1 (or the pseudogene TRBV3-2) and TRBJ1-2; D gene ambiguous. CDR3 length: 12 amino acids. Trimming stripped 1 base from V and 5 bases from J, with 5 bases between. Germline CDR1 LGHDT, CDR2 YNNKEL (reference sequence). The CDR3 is CASSQGPYGYTF. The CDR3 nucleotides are TGTGCCAGCAGCCAAGGGCCGTATGGCTACACCTTC.

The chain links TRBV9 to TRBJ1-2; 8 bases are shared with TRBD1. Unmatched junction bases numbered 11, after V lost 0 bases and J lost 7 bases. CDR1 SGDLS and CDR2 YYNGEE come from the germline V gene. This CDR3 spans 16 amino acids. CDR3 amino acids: CASSVEARQGAGGYTF. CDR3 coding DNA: TGTGCCAGCAGCGTAGAAGCTCGGCAGGGGGCAGGTGGCTACACCTTC.

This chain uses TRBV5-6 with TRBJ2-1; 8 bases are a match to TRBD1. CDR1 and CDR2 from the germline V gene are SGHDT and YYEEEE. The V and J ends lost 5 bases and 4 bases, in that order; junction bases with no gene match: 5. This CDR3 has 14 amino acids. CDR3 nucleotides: TGTGCCAGCAGTCCGACAGGGGCGTACAATGAGCAGTTCTTC. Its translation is CASSPTGAYNEQFF.

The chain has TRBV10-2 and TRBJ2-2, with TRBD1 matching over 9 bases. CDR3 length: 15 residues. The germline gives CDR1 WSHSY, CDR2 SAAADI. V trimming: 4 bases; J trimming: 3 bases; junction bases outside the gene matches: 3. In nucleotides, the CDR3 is TGCGCCAGCAGTGGGACAGGGGATGACACCGGGGAGCTGTTTTTT. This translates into CASSGTGDDTGELFF.

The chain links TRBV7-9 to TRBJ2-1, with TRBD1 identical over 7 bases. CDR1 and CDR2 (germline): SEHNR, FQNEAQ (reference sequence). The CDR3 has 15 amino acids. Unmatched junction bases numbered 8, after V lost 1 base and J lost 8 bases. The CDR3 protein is CASSLDEGQSDEQFF. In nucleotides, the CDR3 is TGTGCCAGCAGCTTAGATGAGGGACAGTCGGATGAGCAGTTCTTC.

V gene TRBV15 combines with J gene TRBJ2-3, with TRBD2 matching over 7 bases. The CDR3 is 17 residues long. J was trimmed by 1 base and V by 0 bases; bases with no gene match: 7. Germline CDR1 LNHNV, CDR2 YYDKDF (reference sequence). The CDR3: CATSRDQGGRGTDTQYF. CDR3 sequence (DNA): TGTGCCACCAGCAGAGATCAGGGCGGGAGAGGCACAGATACGCAGTATTTT.

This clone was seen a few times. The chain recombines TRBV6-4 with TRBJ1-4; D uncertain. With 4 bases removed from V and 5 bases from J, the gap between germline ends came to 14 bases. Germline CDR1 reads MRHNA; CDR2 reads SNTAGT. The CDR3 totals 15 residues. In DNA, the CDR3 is TGTGCCAGCAGTGGTAATGGAGGCCTCAATGAAAAACTGTTTTTT. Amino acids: CASSGNGGLNEKLFF.

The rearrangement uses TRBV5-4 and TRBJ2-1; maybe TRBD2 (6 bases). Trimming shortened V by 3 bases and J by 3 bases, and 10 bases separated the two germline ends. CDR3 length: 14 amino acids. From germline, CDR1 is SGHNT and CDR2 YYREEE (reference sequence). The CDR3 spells CASSSGLDYNEQFF. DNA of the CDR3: TGTGCCAGCAGCTCGGGACTCGACTACAATGAGCAGTTCTTC.

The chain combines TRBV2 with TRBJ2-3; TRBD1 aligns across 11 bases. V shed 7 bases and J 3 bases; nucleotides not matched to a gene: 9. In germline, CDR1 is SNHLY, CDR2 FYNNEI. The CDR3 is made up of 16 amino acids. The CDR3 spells CASILGQGARTDTQYF. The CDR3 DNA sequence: TGTGCCAGCATTCTCGGACAGGGGGCTAGGACAGATACGCAGTATTTT.

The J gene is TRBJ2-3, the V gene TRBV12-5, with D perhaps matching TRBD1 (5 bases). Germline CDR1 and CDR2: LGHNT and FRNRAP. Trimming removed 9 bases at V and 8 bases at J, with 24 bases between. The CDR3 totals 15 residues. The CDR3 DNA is TGTGCTAGCTCCGGTGGGGCCTCTTCCCGTGCTACGCAGTATTTT. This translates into CASSGGASSRATQYF. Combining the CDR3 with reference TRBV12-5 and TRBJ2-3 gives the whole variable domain DARVTQTPRHKVTEMGQEVTMRCQPILGHNTVFWYRQTMMQGLELLAYFRNRAPLDDSGMPKDRFSAEMPDATLATLKIQPSEPRDSAVYFCASSGGASSRATQYFGPGTRLTVL.

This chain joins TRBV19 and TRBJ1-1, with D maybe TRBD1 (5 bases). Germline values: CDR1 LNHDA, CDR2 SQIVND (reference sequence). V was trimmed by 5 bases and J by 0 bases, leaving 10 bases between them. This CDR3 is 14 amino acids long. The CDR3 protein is CASSFDSLNTEAFF. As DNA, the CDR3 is TGTGCCAGTAGTTTCGACAGCCTGAACACTGAAGCTTTCTTT.

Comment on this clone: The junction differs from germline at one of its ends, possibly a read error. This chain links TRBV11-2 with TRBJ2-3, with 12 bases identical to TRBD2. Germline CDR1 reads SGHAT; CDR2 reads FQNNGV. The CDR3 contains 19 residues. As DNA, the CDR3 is TGTGCCAGCAGCCTAGAGGGGGCCCTACTAGCGGGGGGAGCAGATACGCAGTATTTT. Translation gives CASSLEGALLAGGADTQYF. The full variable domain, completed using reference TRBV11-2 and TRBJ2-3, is EAGVAQSPRYKIIEKRQSVAFWCNPISGHATLYWYQQILGQGPKLLIQFQNNGVVDDSQLPKDRFSAERLKGVDSTLKIQPAKLEDSAVYLCASSLEGALLAGGADTQYFGPGTRLTVL.

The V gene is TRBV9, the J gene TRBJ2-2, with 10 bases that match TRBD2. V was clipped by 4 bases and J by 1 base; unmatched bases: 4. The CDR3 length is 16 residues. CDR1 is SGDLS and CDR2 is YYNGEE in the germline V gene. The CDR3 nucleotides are TGTGCCAGCAGCTTACGACTAGCGGGGAACACCGGGGAGCTGTTTTTT. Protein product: CASSLRLAGNTGELFF.

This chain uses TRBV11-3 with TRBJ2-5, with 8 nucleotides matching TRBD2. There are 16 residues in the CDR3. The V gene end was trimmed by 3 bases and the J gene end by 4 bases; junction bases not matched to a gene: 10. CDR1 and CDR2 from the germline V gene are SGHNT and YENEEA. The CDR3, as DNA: TGTGCCAGCAGCTTGAGGAGCGGGAGAGGTGGAGAGACCCAGTACTTC. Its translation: CASSLRSGRGGETQYF.

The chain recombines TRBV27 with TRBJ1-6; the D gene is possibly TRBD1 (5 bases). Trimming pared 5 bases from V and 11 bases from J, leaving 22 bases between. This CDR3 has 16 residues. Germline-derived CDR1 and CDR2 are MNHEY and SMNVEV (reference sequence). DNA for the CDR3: TGTGCCAGCAGTCCCAACCTTGGGAGGGGCCCCGCACCCCTCCACTTT. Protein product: CASSPNLGRGPAPLHF.

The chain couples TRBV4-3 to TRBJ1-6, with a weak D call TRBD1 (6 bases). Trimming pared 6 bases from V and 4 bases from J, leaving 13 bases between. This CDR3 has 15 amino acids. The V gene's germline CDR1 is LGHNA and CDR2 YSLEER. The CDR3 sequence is CASSLGGHYNSPLHF. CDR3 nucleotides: TGCGCCAGCAGTCTAGGGGGACATTATAATTCACCCCTCCACTTT.

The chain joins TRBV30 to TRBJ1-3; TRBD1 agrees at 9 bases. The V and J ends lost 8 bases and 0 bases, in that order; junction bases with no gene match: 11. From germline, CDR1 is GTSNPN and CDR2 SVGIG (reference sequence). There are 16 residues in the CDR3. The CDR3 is CAAALTGGYSGNTIYF. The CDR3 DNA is TGTGCCGCAGCCTTGACAGGGGGGTACTCTGGAAACACCATATATTTT.

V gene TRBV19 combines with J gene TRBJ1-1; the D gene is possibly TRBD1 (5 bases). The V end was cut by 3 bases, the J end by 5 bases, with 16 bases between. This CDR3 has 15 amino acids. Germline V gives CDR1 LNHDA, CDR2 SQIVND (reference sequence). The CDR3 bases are TGTGCCAGTAGTATTAGCCCAGGGATAAGAACTGAAGCTTTCTTT. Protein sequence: CASSISPGIRTEAFF.

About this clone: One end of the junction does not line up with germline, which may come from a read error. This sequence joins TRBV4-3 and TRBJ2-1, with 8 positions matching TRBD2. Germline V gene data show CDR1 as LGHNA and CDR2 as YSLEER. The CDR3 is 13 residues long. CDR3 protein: CASSQDSGTSGVF. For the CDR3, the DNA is TGCGCCAGCAGCCAAGATAGTGGGACTAGTGGGGTCTTC.

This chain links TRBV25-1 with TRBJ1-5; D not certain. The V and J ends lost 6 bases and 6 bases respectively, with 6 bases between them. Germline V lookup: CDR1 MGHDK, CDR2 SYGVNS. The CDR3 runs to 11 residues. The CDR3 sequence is CASRWAQPQHF. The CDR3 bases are TGTGCCAGCAGGTGGGCTCAGCCCCAGCATTTT. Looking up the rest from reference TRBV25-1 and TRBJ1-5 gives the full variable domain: EADIYQTPRYLVIGTGKKITLECSQTMGHDKMYWYQQDPGMELHLIHYSYGVNSTEKGDLSSESTVSRIRTEHFPLTLESARPSHTSQYLCASRWAQPQHFGDGTRLSIL.

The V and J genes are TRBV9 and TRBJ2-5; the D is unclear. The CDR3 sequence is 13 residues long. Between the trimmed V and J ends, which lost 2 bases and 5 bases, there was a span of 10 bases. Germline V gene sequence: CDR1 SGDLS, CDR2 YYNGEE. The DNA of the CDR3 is TGTGCCAGCAGCGTGACGTTCGGGGAGACCCAGTACTTC. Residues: CASSVTFGETQYF.

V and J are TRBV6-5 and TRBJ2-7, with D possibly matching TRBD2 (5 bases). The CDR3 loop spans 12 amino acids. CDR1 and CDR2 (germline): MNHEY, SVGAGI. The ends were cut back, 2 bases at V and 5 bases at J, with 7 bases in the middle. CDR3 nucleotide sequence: TGTGCCAGCAGTTACGACGGGAACGAGCAGTACTTC. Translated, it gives CASSYDGNEQYF.

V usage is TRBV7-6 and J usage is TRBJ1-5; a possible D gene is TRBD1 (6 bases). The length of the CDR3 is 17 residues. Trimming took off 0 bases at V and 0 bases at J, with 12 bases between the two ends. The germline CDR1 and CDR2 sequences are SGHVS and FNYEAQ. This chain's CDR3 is CASSLATDSYSNQPQHF. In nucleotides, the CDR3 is TGTGCCAGCAGCTTAGCCACGGACAGCTATAGCAATCAGCCCCAGCATTTT. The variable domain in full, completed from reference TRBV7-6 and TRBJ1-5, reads GAGVSQSPRYKVTKRGQDVALRCDPISGHVSLYWYRQALGQGPEFLTYFNYEAQQDKSGLPNDRFSAERPEGSISTLTIQRTEQRDSAMYRCASSLATDSYSNQPQHFGDGTRLSIL.

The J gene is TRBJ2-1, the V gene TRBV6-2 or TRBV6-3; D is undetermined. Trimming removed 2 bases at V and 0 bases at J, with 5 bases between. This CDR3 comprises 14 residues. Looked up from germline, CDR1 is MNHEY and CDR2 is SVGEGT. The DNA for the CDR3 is TGTGCCAGCAGTTACGTCAGCTCCTACAATGAGCAGTTCTTC. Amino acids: CASSYVSSYNEQFF.

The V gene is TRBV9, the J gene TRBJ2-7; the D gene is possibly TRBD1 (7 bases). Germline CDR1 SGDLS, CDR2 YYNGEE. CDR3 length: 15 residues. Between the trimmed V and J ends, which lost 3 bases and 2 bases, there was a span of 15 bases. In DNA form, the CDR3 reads TGTGCCAGCAGCGAGTCACAGGGGAGGACCTACGAGCAGTACTTC. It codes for CASSESQGRTYEQYF.

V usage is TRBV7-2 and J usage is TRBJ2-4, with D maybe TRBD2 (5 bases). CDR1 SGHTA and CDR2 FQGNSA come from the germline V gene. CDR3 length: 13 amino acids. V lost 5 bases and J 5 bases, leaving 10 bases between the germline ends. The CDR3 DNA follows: TGTGCCAGCAGCCAGACTATCCAAAACATTCAGTACTTC. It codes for CASSQTIQNIQYF.

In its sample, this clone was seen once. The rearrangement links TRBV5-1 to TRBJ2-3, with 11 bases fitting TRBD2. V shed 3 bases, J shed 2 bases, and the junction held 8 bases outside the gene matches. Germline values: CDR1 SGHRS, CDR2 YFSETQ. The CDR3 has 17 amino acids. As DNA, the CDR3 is TGCGCCAGCAGCTCGGCCGGGACTAGCGGCTTCACAGATACGCAGTATTTT. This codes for CASSSAGTSGFTDTQYF.

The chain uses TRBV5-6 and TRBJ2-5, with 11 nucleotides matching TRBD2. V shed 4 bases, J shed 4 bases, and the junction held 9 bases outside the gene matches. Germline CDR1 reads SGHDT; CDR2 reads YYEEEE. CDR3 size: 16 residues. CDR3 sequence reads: CASSLGLAGGIETQYF. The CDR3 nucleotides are TGTGCCAGCAGCCTCGGGCTAGCGGGGGGCATAGAGACCCAGTACTTC.

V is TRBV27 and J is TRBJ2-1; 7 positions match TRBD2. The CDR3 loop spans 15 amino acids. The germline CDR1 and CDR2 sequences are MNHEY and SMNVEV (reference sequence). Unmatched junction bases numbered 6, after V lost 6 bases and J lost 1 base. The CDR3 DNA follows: TGTGCCAGCAGCCCTCCGGGGGGTTCCTACAATGAGCAGTTCTTC. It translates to CASSPPGGSYNEQFF.

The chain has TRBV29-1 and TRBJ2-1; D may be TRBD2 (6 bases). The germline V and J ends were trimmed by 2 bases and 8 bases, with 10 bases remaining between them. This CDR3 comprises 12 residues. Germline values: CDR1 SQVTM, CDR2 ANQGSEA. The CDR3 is CSVEIGGHEQFF. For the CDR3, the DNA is TGCAGCGTTGAAATCGGGGGTCATGAGCAGTTCTTC.